This T cell receptor (beta chain) was found in a study of early T cells in non-severe SARS-CoV-2 infection. Study-level points and caveats: Matching results from VDJdb favored anti-spike CD8 responses, leaving private and CD4 specificities undetected.

TCRdb re-called the 5' RACE reads with MiXCR, one entry per CDR3 protein. This sample has tens of thousands of distinct CDR3 sequences; roughly a tenth occur once, and the top ten carry 5.9%. As regards this clonotype: Its antigen remains unidentified.

Germline-derived CDR1 and CDR2 are SQVTM and ANQGSEA. The length of the CDR3 is 11 residues. With 5 bases clipped from V and 9 bases from J, the junction kept 5 bases outside the gene matches. This sequence was found in an adult who was a healthcare worker with PCR-confirmed SARS-CoV-2 infection or an uninfected control (not recorded which). Sample: whole blood. The V and J genes are TRBV29-1 and TRBJ1-1, with 8 nucleotides matching TRBD1. CDR3 bases: TGCAGCGTTACGGACAGGGAGAAAGCTTTCTTT. This encodes CSVTDREKAFF.